This T cell receptor beta chain came from a study of blood T cell repertoires in COVID-19. Study in general: The study drew acute and convalescent COVID-19 samples from the United States, Italy and Spain. The cDNA or gDNA used as material had been derived from T cells, B-cell-depleted T cells, or PBMCs.

This CDR3 is built from 18 residues. Germline loops: CDR1 WSHSY, CDR2 SAAADI. V was clipped by 2 bases and J by 4 bases, with 22 bases between them. As processed by the authors: Estimation of nucleated cell counts relied on the amplification of reference gene primers. Sequencing was performed with immunoSEQ multiplex PCR; in TCRdb, only in-frame clones are kept and a portion is missing. The V and J calls and the clone size are those of that table, but D and trimming were determined from the DNA. The sample includes about 180,000 clones, over 75% seen only once; the top ten take 9.8%. The sample comprised peripheral blood. The chain joins TRBV10-2 to TRBJ2-3, with D unclear. This receptor was obtained from a woman aged 80 or older with acute or convalescent COVID-19. CDR3 DNA: TGCGCCAGCAGTGAGCTGGGCGTCGCAGCATACACCCCAGATACGCAGTATTTT. Translated: CASSELGVAAYTPDTQYF.